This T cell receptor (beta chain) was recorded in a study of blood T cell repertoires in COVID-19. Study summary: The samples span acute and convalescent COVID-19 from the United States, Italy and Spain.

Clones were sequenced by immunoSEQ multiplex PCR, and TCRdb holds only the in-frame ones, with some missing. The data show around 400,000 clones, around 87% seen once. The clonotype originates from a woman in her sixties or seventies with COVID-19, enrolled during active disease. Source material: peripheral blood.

This CDR3 reads CASSLAGVSVHGYTF. The CDR3, as DNA: TGTGCCAGCAGCTTGGCCGGAGTCTCCGTTCATGGCTACACCTTC. The rearrangement links TRBV5-6 to TRBJ1-2, with D hard to call. V lost 0 bases and J 6 bases, leaving 15 bases between the germline ends. Germline assignment: CDR1 SGHDT and CDR2 YYEEEE. There are 15 residues in the CDR3.